Listed below are T cell receptor beta chains from one sample, sequenced in a study of cytomegalovirus exposure and HLA in healthy donors. Assay used: immunoSEQ multiplex PCR; TCRdb lists only in-frame clones, some missing. In the table there are around 91,000 clones, less than 70% of which are singletons. Specimen: PBMCs. The origin of the receptors is a human donor in good health. CDR3s leave out the opening cysteine and the closing phenylalanine or tryptophan. A D gene is named only where the DNA matches it firmly.

>TRBJ2-1|.|TRBV9
ASSVEGAGSYNEQF
>TRBJ2-7|TRBD1|TRBV6-5
ASRTGTTYEQY
>TRBJ2-7|.|TRBV14
ASSLGTRSPYEQY
>TRBJ1-2|.|TRBV10-3
AISDGRSYGYT
>TRBJ2-7|.|TRBV7-6
ASSSLGTKDSYEQY
>TRBJ1-4|TRBD1|TRBV7-8
ASTPQTGLLF
>TRBJ2-1|TRBD2|TRBV7-6
ASSLASGVNNEQF
>TRBJ1-2|.|TRBV5-6
ASRGRGFGYGYT
>TRBJ2-3|.|TRBV5-1
ASSLGLRDTQY
>TRBJ2-5|TRBD1|TRBV5-5
ASSRDRGFLRGETQY
>TRBJ2-7|TRBD1|TRBV5-6
ASSFLGTGTYEQY
>TRBJ1-4|TRBD1|TRBV18
ASSLTGGWNEKLF
>TRBJ2-1|.|TRBV9
ASSVGGANNEQF
>TRBJ1-2|.|TRBV7-2
ASSFGQRYGYT
>TRBJ2-7|.|TRBV7-6
ASSLETGYEQY
>TRBJ1-1|TRBD1|TRBV27
ASSLSITGGDTEAF
>TRBJ1-5|.|TRBV5-1
ASSELQGEEPQH
>TRBJ1-1|TRBD1|TRBV6-5
ASSSRQGHTEAF
>TRBJ1-1|TRBD1|TRBV5-1
ASSLDRGGTEAF
>TRBJ1-4|TRBD1|TRBV6-5
ASSPRGRGEKLF
>TRBJ2-3|.|TRBV7-3
ASSRAVQGDTQY
>TRBJ1-1|.|TRBV30
AWALEDTEAF
>TRBJ1-4|.|TRBV7-2
ASSLVGETGREKLF
>TRBJ1-6|TRBD1|TRBV5-1
ASRIQGVDSPLH
>TRBJ2-7|TRBD1|TRBV18
ASSRQGRNEQY
>TRBJ2-5|.|TRBV30
AWSRAGGETQY
>TRBJ2-7|TRBD1|TRBV6-5
ASSQSGTGRGEQY
>TRBJ1-1|.|TRBV4-3
ASSQDRNTEAF
>TRBJ2-1|TRBD2|TRBV9
ASSELAAHNEQF
>TRBJ1-1|TRBD1|TRBV15
ATSREANRGEAF
>TRBJ1-2|TRBD1|TRBV5-6
ASSLDRGAGYT
>TRBJ1-2|.|TRBV5-6
ASRSRRRGADGYT
>TRBJ1-1|.|TRBV30
AWSASGEAF
>TRBJ1-1|TRBD1|TRBV19
ASSITGVRGTEAF
>TRBJ2-7|.|TRBV6-1
ASSEMYSALYFYEQY
>TRBJ2-2|TRBD1|TRBV7-8
ASSPTGVTGELF